The rows below give T cell receptor beta chains drawn from one sample of a study of blood T cell repertoires in COVID-19. TCRdb's table, derived via immunoSEQ multiplex PCR, lists solely in-frame clones and lacks some. The data contain roughly 330,000 clones, around 90% of them singletons. The sequencing sample was made of peripheral blood. The receptor source for this set is a young man with COVID-19, enrolled during active disease. CDR3s include the opening cysteine and the closing phenylalanine or tryptophan. A D gene is named only where the DNA matches it firmly. The size field is filled for only some rows; it gives once, few, many or a size class.

j_call d_call clone_size v_call cdr3_aa cdr3_nt
TRBJ2-1 - - TRBV2 CASRPGLDFYNEQFF TGTGCCAGCAGGCCGGGACTCGATTTCTACAATGAGCAGTTCTTC
TRBJ2-1 TRBD2 - TRBV29-1 CSIRTSGRDNEQFF TGCAGCATTAGGACTAGCGGGAGAGACAATGAGCAGTTCTTC
TRBJ2-3 TRBD1 - TRBV5-4 CASSRGQGAGDTQYF TGTGCCAGCAGCCGGGGACAGGGGGCGGGCGATACGCAGTATTTT
TRBJ2-3 TRBD2 - TRBV2 CASSSGTSGRLNTQYF TGTGCCAGCAGTTCCGGGACTAGCGGACGACTAAATACGCAGTATTTT
TRBJ1-2 TRBD1 - TRBV7-9 CASSSTRQGDYTF TGTGCCAGCAGCTCAACACGACAGGGTGACTACACCTTC
TRBJ1-5 - - TRBV5-6 CASSLEGHGNQPQHF TGTGCCAGCAGCTTGGAGGGGCACGGCAATCAGCCCCAGCATTTT
TRBJ1-6 - - TRBV7-9 CASSLATAPNSPLHF TGTGCCAGCAGCTTAGCGACAGCCCCAAATTCACCCCTCCACTTT
TRBJ1-2 - - TRBV6-5 CASSFGVAQISYGYTF TGTGCCAGCAGTTTCGGGGTTGCACAGATTAGCTATGGCTACACCTTC
TRBJ1-1 TRBD1 - TRBV3-1/TRBV3-2 CASSPWTGQKKVGTFF TGTGCCAGCAGCCCCTGGACAGGGCAGAAGAAAGTTGGGACTTTCTTT
TRBJ2-3 TRBD2 - TRBV7-9 CASSPGLGDTQYF TGTGCCAGCAGCCCAGGACTAGGGGATACGCAGTATTTT
TRBJ2-2 TRBD2 few TRBV7-3 CASSLGLAGTGELFF TGTGCCAGCAGCCTCGGGCTAGCGGGAACCGGGGAGCTGTTTTTT
TRBJ2-7 TRBD1 - TRBV4-1 CASSPQGQVSPEQYF TGCGCCAGCAGCCCTCAGGGACAGGTCTCTCCCGAGCAGTACTTC
TRBJ1-2 - - TRBV9 CASSGREGTNYGYTF TGTGCCAGCAGCGGCCGGGAGGGTACTAACTATGGCTACACCTTC
TRBJ2-1 - - TRBV7-9 CASSSGHLYNEQFF TGTGCCAGCAGCTCGGGACACCTCTACAATGAGCAGTTCTTC
TRBJ2-7 TRBD2 - TRBV4-1 CASSPGLAISYEQYF TGCGCCAGCAGCCCGGGACTAGCGATCTCCTACGAGCAGTACTTC
TRBJ2-7 - - TRBV4-3 CASSQAAQGDYEQYF TGCGCCAGCAGCCAAGCGGCACAGGGAGACTACGAGCAGTACTTC
TRBJ1-5 - - TRBV28 CASSGNQPQHF TGTGCCAGCAGCGGTAATCAGCCCCAGCATTTT
TRBJ2-7 - - TRBV6-5 CASSYIAGYYEQYF TGTGCCAGCAGTTACATCGCAGGGTACTACGAGCAGTACTTC
TRBJ1-2 - - TRBV6-2/TRBV6-3 CASSKEGAGYTF TGTGCCAGCAGTAAGGAGGGAGCAGGCTACACCTTC
TRBJ1-1 TRBD1 - TRBV18 CASSRDRGMGNTEAFF TGTGCCAGCTCACGCGACAGGGGCATGGGGAACACTGAAGCTTTCTTT
TRBJ1-1 - - TRBV5-1 CASSLGMTAGMNTEAFF TGCGCCAGCAGCTTGGGGATGACAGCTGGCATGAACACTGAAGCTTTCTTT
TRBJ2-1 - - TRBV5-6 CASRTDNEQFF TGTGCCAGCAGAACAGACAATGAGCAGTTCTTC
TRBJ2-7 TRBD1 - TRBV10-3 CAISTRGRALYEQYF TGTGCCATCAGTACGAGGGGGCGCGCTCTCTACGAGCAGTACTTC
TRBJ2-7 - once TRBV3-1/TRBV3-2 CASSHGPRRAYEQYF TGTGCCAGCAGCCATGGTCCTCGTCGCGCCTACGAGCAGTACTTC